These 14 T cell receptor beta chains share one sample of origin, sequenced in a study of blood T cell repertoires in COVID-19 (dated by TCRdb to the early 2020s). Library preparation used the immunoSEQ multiplex PCR assay. The clones in this table, taken by TCRdb from immuneACCESS, are in-frame only. Not every clone is retained; where verified, under half of the shortfall comes from an unresolved V gene, and the cause of the rest is unknown. This sample gives approximately 170,000 clones in total; roughly 80% of them show up just once. The ten most abundant clones make up 14% of the sample. Input material: peripheral blood. The receptor source for this set is a woman in her 70s with COVID-19, enrolled during active disease.

The V and J genes are TRBV2 and TRBJ1-6; 7 positions match TRBD1. The V and J ends lost 5 bases and 6 bases, in that order; junction bases with no gene match: 13. The CDR3 has 17 amino acids. Germline V gene sequence: CDR1 SNHLY, CDR2 FYNNEI. The CDR3 spells CASSIGRDSGINSPLHF. The DNA for the CDR3 is TGTGCCAGCAGTATCGGCCGGGACAGCGGCATTAATTCACCCCTCCACTTT. Full variable domain (remainder filled in from reference TRBV2 and TRBJ1-6): EPEVTQTPSHQVTQMGQEVILRCVPISNHLYFYWYRQILGQKVEFLVSFYNNEISEKSEIFDDQFSVERPDGSNFTLKIRSTKLEDSAMYFCASSIGRDSGINSPLHFGNGTRLTVT.

The V and J genes are TRBV24-1 and TRBJ1-2; possibly TRBD1 for D (5 bases). The V gene lost 5 bases and the J gene lost 8 bases, with 11 bases spanning the gap. This CDR3 comprises 12 residues. Germline assignment: CDR1 KGHDR and CDR2 SFDVKD. This CDR3 is CATSVAGRGYTF. The CDR3 DNA follows: TGTGCCACCAGTGTCGCAGGGCGAGGCTACACCTTC.

The chain links TRBV25-1 to TRBJ2-2; 7 nucleotides agree with TRBD2. Germline CDR1 is MGHDK and CDR2 is SYGVNS. Unmatched junction bases numbered 6, after V lost 4 bases and J lost 4 bases. This CDR3 contains 15 residues. In DNA, the CDR3 is TGTGCCAGCAGTGGATCGTCGGGGGGCACCGGGGAGCTGTTTTTT. Encoded protein: CASSGSSGGTGELFF.

The CDR3 DNA reads TGTGCCAGCAGTCAGACAATGACGAACACCGGGGAGCTGTTTTTT. The encoded protein is CASSQTMTNTGELFF. The V and J genes are TRBV28 and TRBJ2-2; D is unresolved. The CDR3 has 15 amino acids. Trimming removed 5 bases at V and 0 bases at J, with 10 bases between. Germline-derived CDR1 and CDR2 are MDHEN and SYDVKM.

The gene calls are TRBV3-1 (or the pseudogene TRBV3-2) and TRBJ2-7, with 11 bases matching TRBD2. This CDR3 contains 16 residues. In germline, CDR1 is LGHDT, CDR2 YNNKEL (reference sequence). The junction had 8 bases not matched to a gene; V was cut back by 3 bases and J by 4 bases. The DNA for the CDR3 is TGTGCCAGCAGCCACCAGGGACTAGCGGTTCGGTACGAGCAGTACTTC. It codes for CASSHQGLAVRYEQYF.

The rearrangement links TRBV18 to TRBJ2-3; D gene unclear. CDR1 KGHSH and CDR2 LQKENI come from the germline V gene. CDR3 length equals 13 residues. Trimming took 3 bases from V and 0 from J, leaving 4 bases between them. DNA of the CDR3: TGTGCCAGCTCACCTCCTAGCACAGATACGCAGTATTTT. This translates into CASSPPSTDTQYF.

The chain combines TRBV28 with TRBJ1-2, with 9 bases matching TRBD1. The CDR3 consists of 17 residues. V lost 8 bases, J lost 1 base, and 14 bases stayed unmatched. Germline CDR1 reads MDHEN; CDR2 reads SYDVKM. The CDR3 DNA sequence: TGTGCCAGCGGAACAGGGGGCTGGGAGGCCAATAACTATGGCTACACCTTC. Its translation is CASGTGGWEANNYGYTF.

The rearrangement links TRBV27 to TRBJ1-5, with a possible D match to TRBD1 (6 bases). The germline V and J ends were trimmed by 3 bases and 0 bases, with 15 bases remaining between them. Germline CDR1 is MNHEY and CDR2 is SMNVEV (reference sequence). This CDR3 comprises 17 residues. The CDR3 here is CASSFGGARVSNQPQHF. CDR3 DNA sequence: TGTGCCAGCAGTTTTGGGGGGGCTAGGGTTAGCAATCAGCCCCAGCATTTT.

This clone was counted only a few times. This sequence joins TRBV19 and TRBJ1-5; D unresolved. Germline CDR1 and CDR2: LNHDA and SQIVND (reference sequence). The CDR3 runs 15 residues. The ends were cut back, 7 bases at V and 6 bases at J, with 19 bases in the middle. CDR3 residues: CASISWPPSGQPQHF. CDR3 nucleotides: TGTGCCAGTATCAGTTGGCCTCCGTCGGGTCAGCCCCAGCATTTT.

This rearrangement joins TRBV9 to TRBJ2-2; TRBD2 might be the D (6 bases). This CDR3 is 14 amino acids long. V lost 4 bases and J 5 bases, leaving 12 bases between the germline ends. Germline CDR1 SGDLS, CDR2 YYNGEE. The CDR3 is CASSLSGGTGELFF. The CDR3 nucleotides read TGTGCCAGCAGCCTTTCTGGAGGGACCGGGGAGCTGTTTTTT.

The chain employs TRBV18 and TRBJ1-1; D might be TRBD1 (5 bases). The V end lost 4 bases, the J end lost 8 bases, and 14 bases lay between the germline ends. CDR1 is KGHSH and CDR2 is LQKENI in the germline V gene. The CDR3 covers 13 residues. CDR3 region: CASSRDSQGEAFF. In DNA, the CDR3 is TGTGCCAGCTCACGGGACTCCCAGGGCGAAGCTTTCTTT. Full variable domain (outside the CDR3, taken from reference TRBV18 and TRBJ1-1): NAGVMQNPRHLVRRRGQEARLRCSPMKGHSHVYWYRQLPEEGLKFMVYLQKENIIDESGMPKERFSAEFPKEGPSILRIQQVVRGDSAAYFCASSRDSQGEAFFGQGTRLTVV.

V and J are TRBV27 and TRBJ1-6; D may be TRBD1 (6 bases). The CDR3 length is 16 residues. Germline V gene sequence: CDR1 MNHEY, CDR2 SMNVEV (reference sequence). Trimming took off 0 bases at V and 5 bases at J, with 11 bases between the two ends. CDR3 residues: CASSLSAGADNSPLHF. CDR3 DNA: TGTGCCAGCAGTTTATCGGCAGGGGCCGATAATTCACCCCTCCACTTT.

J is TRBJ2-7 and V is TRBV18, with D perhaps matching TRBD1 (5 bases). Germline lookup yields CDR1 KGHSH and CDR2 LQKENI. V lost 1 base and J lost 5, with 6 bases in between. The CDR3 covers 12 residues. The CDR3 DNA reads as TGTGCCAGCTCACCACAGGGGAACGAGCAGTACGTC. Its protein is CASSPQGNEQYV.

This clone was observed once. The rearrangement joins TRBV25-1 to TRBJ2-1; TRBD2 agrees at 13 bases. CDR1 MGHDK and CDR2 SYGVNS come from the germline V gene. Trimming took 6 bases from V and 9 from J; bases not matched to a gene: 11. This CDR3 has 16 amino acids. For the CDR3, the DNA is TGTGCCAGCAGCCGGACTAGCGGGAGTTCAATCGGTGAGCAGTTCTTC. This codes for CASSRTSGSSIGEQFF.